The subject of this entry is one T cell receptor (beta chain). Its antigen remains unidentified. Per-base qualities were not stored, and no clone one base away is much larger. To sequence the TCRbeta CDR3 region, genomic DNA was isolated from the sorted cells. The immunoSEQ Assay was used for sequencing of TCRbeta CDR3 regions. TCRdb re-hosts the immuneACCESS table, in-frame sequences only. Its copies lack some clones; in the studies checked, an unresolved V gene accounts for under half of them, and the cause for the rest is not known. The sample table holds 33,000 or so clones, of which less than 80% were seen once. The ten largest clones represent around 13% of the sample. The trial excluded patients who had a history of autoimmune disease or were on systemic immunosuppression. In every dose cohort, peripheral blood was drawn for TCR sequencing at baseline, cycle 4 day 1, and cycle 7 day 1. The samples were drawn from a first-in-human, open-label, multicenter phase I dose-escalation trial of ivuxolimab. Adults with locally advanced or metastatic head and neck squamous cell, hepatocellular, melanoma or renal cell carcinoma were enrolled in the trial. CD4+ and CD8+ T cells were sorted separately from peripheral blood before TCR sequencing.

The entry originates in a study of OX40 agonist ivuxolimab in advanced cancers. Looking at the study overall: Ivuxolimab, which targeted the costimulatory receptor OX40 (CD134), was an agonistic, fully human IgG2 monoclonal antibody. Intravenous ivuxolimab was administered to patients every 2 weeks at six dose levels: 0.01, 0.1, 0.3, 1.5, 3 and 10 mg/kg. Among the approximately 50 dose-escalation patients, approximately 20 had hepatocellular carcinoma, some 15 melanoma, 9 renal cell carcinoma and 9 head and neck cancer. In the dose-escalation cohort, roughly 82% of patients were male, and the mean age was roughly 56 years with a range of roughly 20 to 79. Patients were allowed to have had prior anti-PD-1, anti-PD-L1 or anti-CTLA-4 therapy, and approximately 43% of the dose-escalation patients had previously received checkpoint inhibitors. Partial responses were achieved by three dose-escalation patients, of whom one had hepatocellular carcinoma and two had cutaneous melanoma. Peripheral TCRbeta sequencing was intended to test whether TCR sequence diversity was altered and clonal T-cell expansion was caused by ivuxolimab. The monotherapy dose-escalation portion (N = 52 patients) of the phase I ivuxolimab trial is reported in the paper. What the authors observed across the whole study: The antigen specificity of the peripheral T cells that underwent clonal expansion was not determined. Low levels of normalized T-cell clonal expansion were also seen in some patients who did not respond. After ivuxolimab, expanded clones were on average more numerous among CD8+ T cells than among CD4+ T cells. Clonal expansion of both CD4+ and CD8+ blood T cells was observed from baseline to week 6 at doses 0.1 to 3.0 mg/kg. In partial responders in the 0.1-3.0 mg/kg groups, normalized peripheral clonal expansion was found to be among the lowest, especially among CD8+ T cells.

CDR1 and CDR2, looked up from the germline V gene, are SGDLS and YYNGEE. From the cysteine up to the phenylalanine, the CDR3 has a length of 15 residues. Solely the CDR3 DNA is kept, with 45 bases framed from the first base. V loses 0 bases at its end and J loses 4 bases; junction bases beyond the gene matches: 7. The sequencing used CD4+ or CD8+ T cells sorted from blood, collected in a trial of the OX40 agonist ivuxolimab. This sequence uses TRBV9 and TRBJ2-7, and 7 junction bases match TRBD1. This sequence was found in an adult with an advanced solid tumor such as melanoma, head and neck, liver or kidney cancer. CDR3 loop: CASSVETGEWYEQYF. DNA sequence: TGTGCCAGCAGCGTAGAAACAGGGGAATGGTACGAGCAGTACTTC.